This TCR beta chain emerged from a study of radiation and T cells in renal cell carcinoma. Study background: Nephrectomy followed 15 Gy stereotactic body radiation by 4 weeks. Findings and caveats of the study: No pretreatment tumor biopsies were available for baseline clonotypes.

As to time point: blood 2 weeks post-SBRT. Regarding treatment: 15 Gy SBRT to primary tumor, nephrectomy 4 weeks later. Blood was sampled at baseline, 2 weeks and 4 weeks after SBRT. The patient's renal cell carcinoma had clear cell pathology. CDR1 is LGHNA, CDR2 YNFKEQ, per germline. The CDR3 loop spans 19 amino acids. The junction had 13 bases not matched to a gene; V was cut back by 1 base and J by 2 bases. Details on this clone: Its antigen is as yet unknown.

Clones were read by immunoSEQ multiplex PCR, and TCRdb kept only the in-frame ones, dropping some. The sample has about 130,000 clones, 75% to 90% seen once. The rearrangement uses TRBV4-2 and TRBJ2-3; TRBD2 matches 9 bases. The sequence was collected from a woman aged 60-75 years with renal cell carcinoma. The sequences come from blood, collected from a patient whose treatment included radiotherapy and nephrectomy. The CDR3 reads CASSQVVAGASLITDTQYF. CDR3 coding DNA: TGTGCCAGCAGCCAAGTCGTAGCGGGGGCATCACTGATCACAGATACGCAGTATTTT.